The present T cell receptor beta chain was sequenced within a study of T cells in tuberculosis. Study-level information: T cells were selected with CD1B tetramers loaded with glucose monomycolate.

Cells were sorted from thawed PBMC rested overnight and stained with GMM-loaded CD1B tetramer, viability dye and anti-CD3. C32 glucose monomycolate from Rhodococcus equi was loaded onto the CD1B tetramers. CD14-expressing monocytes were removed from PBMC before cryopreservation and sorting. Sequencing of TCR-alpha and TCR-beta chains was unpaired. Data came from immunoSEQ multiplex PCR; TCRdb stores just in-frame clones and leaves some out. Among approximately 100,000 clones listed, approximately 91% were seen once. Looked up from germline, CDR1 is SGHNT and CDR2 is YYREEE (reference sequence). This CDR3 is 16 amino acids long. V lost 3 bases and J lost 5; bases outside the gene matches: 10.

The chain recombines TRBV5-4 with TRBJ1-3; 8 nucleotides line up with TRBD1. The sequenced material came from CD1b-GMM tetramer-negative cells sorted from PBMCs. The receptor comes from an adult woman with latent tuberculosis. This CDR3 reads CASSSTDRGVRNTIYF. The CDR3 DNA is TGTGCCAGCAGCTCAACCGACAGGGGTGTCAGAAACACCATATATTTT.